Included here is one T cell receptor beta chain sequence, with context. Its target is unknown. The data are from a study of a mutant IDH1 vaccine in newly diagnosed glioma. Trimming shortened V by 0 bases and J by 6 bases, and 9 bases separated the two germline ends. Germline V gene sequence: CDR1 SGHRS, CDR2 YFSETQ. This CDR3 is 13 amino acids long. Method: immunoSEQ multiplex PCR; TCRdb's copy keeps in-frame clones and lacks some. The sample holds 68,000 or so clones, roughly 80% seen once. Regarding time point: week 35, safety follow-up. Each dose of the vaccine consisted of 300 ug of mutant IDH1 20-mer peptide, with topical imiquimod.

The sample here was PBMCs, taken from a glioma patient whose treatment included an IDH1 peptide vaccine. The TCR was taken from a young man with glioma. The chain links TRBV5-1 to TRBJ1-2; the D gene is possibly TRBD1 (5 bases). The CDR3 sequence is CASSLGGVHGYTF. The CDR3 DNA follows: TGCGCCAGCAGCTTGGGAGGGGTCCATGGCTACACCTTC.